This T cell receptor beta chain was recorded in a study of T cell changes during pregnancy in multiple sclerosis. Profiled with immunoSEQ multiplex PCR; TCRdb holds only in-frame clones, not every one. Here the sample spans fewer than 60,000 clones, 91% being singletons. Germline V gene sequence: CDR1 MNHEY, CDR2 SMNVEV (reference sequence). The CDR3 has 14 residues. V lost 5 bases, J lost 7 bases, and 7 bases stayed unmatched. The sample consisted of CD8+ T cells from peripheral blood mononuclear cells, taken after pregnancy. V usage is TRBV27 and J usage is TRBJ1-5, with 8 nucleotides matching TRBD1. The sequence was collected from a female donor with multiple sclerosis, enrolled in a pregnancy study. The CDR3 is CASSHGTGLQPQHF. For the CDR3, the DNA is TGTGCCAGCAGTCACGGGACAGGCTTACAGCCCCAGCATTTT.